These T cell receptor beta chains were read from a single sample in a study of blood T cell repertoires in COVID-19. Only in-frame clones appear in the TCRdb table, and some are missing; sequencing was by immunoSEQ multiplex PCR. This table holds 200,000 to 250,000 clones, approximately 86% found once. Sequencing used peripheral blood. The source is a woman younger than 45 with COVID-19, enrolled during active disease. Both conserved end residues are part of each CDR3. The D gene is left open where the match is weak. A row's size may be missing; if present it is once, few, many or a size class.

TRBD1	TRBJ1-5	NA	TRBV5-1	TGCGCCAGCAGCTTACGGACAGGGGGAGATCAGCCCCAGCATTTT	CASSLRTGGDQPQHF
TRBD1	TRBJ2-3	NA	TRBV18	TGTGCCAGCTCACCACGATTGCACCCTACAGGGGGCAGGAATACGCAGTATTTT	CASSPRLHPTGGRNTQYF
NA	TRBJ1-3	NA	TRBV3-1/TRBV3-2	TGTGCCAGCAGCGCTCGAACCCAGGGAAACACCATATATTTT	CASSARTQGNTIYF
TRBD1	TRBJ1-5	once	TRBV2	TGTGCCAGCAGAGGGACAGCAAATAGCAATCAGCCCCAGCATTTT	CASRGTANSNQPQHF
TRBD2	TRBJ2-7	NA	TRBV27	TGTGCCAGCAGTTACCTAGCGGGGGGTAGGTACGAGCAGTACTTC	CASSYLAGGRYEQYF
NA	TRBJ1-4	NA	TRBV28	TGTGCCAGCAGTTTTTCTAACCCAACTAATGAAAAACTGTTTTTT	CASSFSNPTNEKLFF
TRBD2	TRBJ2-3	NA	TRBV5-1	TGCGCCAGCAGCTCCGGGACTATGCTAGATACGCAGTATTTT	CASSSGTMLDTQYF
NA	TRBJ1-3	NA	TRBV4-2	TGTGCCAGCAGCCAAGGCGACAGGATCACAGGAAACACCATATATTTT	CASSQGDRITGNTIYF
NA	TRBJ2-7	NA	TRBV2	TGTGCCAGCCGGGAGTACGAGCAGTACTTC	CASREYEQYF
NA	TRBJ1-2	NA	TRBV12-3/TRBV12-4	TGTGCCAGCGGAACGACAGGTGCTGGCTACACCTTC	CASGTTGAGYTF
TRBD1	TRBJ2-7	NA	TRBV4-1	TGCGCCAGCAGCACGCGACAGGGGAACGAGCAGTACTTC	CASSTRQGNEQYF
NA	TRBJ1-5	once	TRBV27	TGTGCCAGCAGTTCCTCCATGGGGCCCCATCAGCCCCAGCATTTT	CASSSSMGPHQPQHF
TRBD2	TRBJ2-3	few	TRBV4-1	TGCGCCAGCAGCCAACGAGGACTAGCGGGGAACACAGATACGCAGTATTTT	CASSQRGLAGNTDTQYF
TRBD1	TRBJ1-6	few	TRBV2	TGTGCCAGCAGTGGAATGACAGGGTATTCACCCCTCCACTTT	CASSGMTGYSPLHF
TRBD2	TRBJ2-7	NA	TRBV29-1	TGCAGCGCACCCCAGCGGGGGGGCCCCGTGATTTACGAGCAGTACTTC	CSAPQRGGPVIYEQYF
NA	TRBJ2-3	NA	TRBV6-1	TGTGCCAGCTCGATTGCGGGTGGGTTTACAGATACGCAGTATTTT	CASSIAGGFTDTQYF
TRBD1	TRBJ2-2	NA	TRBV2	TGTGCCAGCTCCCTGGGACAGTACGGGGAGCTGTTTTTT	CASSLGQYGELFF
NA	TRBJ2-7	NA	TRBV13	TGTGCCAGCAGCTCCCCCTGGACTACTTCCTACGAGCAGTACTTC	CASSSPWTTSYEQYF
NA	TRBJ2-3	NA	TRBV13	TGTGCCAGCAGGCACCCACAGGAGCCCAGGGATACGCAGTATTTT	CASRHPQEPRDTQYF
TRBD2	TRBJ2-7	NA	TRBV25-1	TGTGCCAGCAGTGAAAAGGGCCTAGCGGTGACCTACGAGCAGTACTTC	CASSEKGLAVTYEQYF
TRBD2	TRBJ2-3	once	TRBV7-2	TGTGCCAGCAGCCAAGTAGCGGGGGGCGGAGATACGCAGTATTTT	CASSQVAGGGDTQYF
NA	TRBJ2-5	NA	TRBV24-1	TGTGCCACCAGTGATTCGCGGACAGCGTTCCAAGAGACCCAGTACTTC	CATSDSRTAFQETQYF
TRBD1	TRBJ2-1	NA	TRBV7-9	TGTGCCAGCAGCTTAGGCTCGACAGGGGGCGGGGACAATGAGCAGTTCTTC	CASSLGSTGGGDNEQFF
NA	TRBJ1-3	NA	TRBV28	TGTGCCAGCAGTTTCCCAAACTCTGGAAACACCATATATTTT	CASSFPNSGNTIYF
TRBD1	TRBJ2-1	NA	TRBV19	TGTGCCAGTAGCCCGACGGACAGGGGCAATGAGCAGTTCTTC	CASSPTDRGNEQFF
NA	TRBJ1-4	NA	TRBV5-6	TGTGCCAGCAGCTTGGGCGGCACAGGCTTTAATGAAAAACTGTTTTTT	CASSLGGTGFNEKLFF
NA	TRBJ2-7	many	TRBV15	TGTGCCACCAGCAGAGTACCGCGGGGAGGCTACGAGCAGTACTTC	CATSRVPRGGYEQYF
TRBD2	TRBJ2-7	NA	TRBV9	TGTGCCAGCAGCGTGGACGGACTAGCGGGAACCGACGAGCAGTACTTC	CASSVDGLAGTDEQYF
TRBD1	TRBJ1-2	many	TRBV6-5	TGTGCCAGCAGTTACCCGACAGGGGGTGGCTACACCTTC	CASSYPTGGGYTF
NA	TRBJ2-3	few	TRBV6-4	TGTGCCAGCAGTGACCTTGGCGGTTTCAGCACAGATACGCAGTATTTT	CASSDLGGFSTDTQYF
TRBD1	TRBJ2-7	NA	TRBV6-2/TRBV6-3	TGTGCCAGCAGCCGGGACAGGGGCTCCTACGAGCAGTACTTC	CASSRDRGSYEQYF
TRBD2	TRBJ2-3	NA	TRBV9	TGTGCCAGCAGCGTAGGACTAGCGGGAGGCGCAGATACGCAGTATTTT	CASSVGLAGGADTQYF
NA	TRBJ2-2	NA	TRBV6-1	TGTGCCAGCAGTGACGGGACACTCACCGGGGAGCTGTTTTTT	CASSDGTLTGELFF
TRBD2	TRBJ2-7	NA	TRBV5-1	TGCGCCAGCGCGGGAGCCTCCTACGAGCAGTACTTC	CASAGASYEQYF
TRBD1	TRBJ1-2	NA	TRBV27	TGTGCCAGCAGTCCGGGACAGCTGTCCTATGGCTACACCTTC	CASSPGQLSYGYTF
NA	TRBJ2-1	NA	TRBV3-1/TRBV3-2	TGTGCCAGCACGCCCCTAGGGCTTGGAGGGACGGAGCAGTTCTTC	CASTPLGLGGTEQFF
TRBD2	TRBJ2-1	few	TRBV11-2	TGTGCCAGCAGCTTAGGGACTAGCGGATCCAATGAGCAGTTCTTC	CASSLGTSGSNEQFF
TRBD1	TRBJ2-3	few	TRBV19	TGTGCCAGTAGCCCAAGGACAGGAGTACAGGGGACGCAGTATTTT	CASSPRTGVQGTQYF
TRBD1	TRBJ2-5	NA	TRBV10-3	TGTGCCATCAGGGGGACAGAACAAGGGGTATCGGAGACCCAGTACTTC	CAIRGTEQGVSETQYF
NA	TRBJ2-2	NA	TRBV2	TGTGCCAGCAGACCGGGACAAAACACCGGGGAGCTGTTTTTT	CASRPGQNTGELFF
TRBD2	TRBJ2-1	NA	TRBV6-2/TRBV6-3	TGTGCCAGCAGTTACTTAGTAGCGGGGTTGGTAGGCAATGAGCAGTTCTTC	CASSYLVAGLVGNEQFF
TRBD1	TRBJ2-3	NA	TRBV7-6	TGTGCCAGCAGCCCCCAGGGGGCCGTAGATACGCAGTATTTT	CASSPQGAVDTQYF
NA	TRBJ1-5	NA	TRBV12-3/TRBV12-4	TGTGCCAGCAGTGGACAGCCAAATCAGCCCCAGCATTTT	CASSGQPNQPQHF
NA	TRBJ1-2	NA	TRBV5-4	TGTGCCAGCAGCCCTGACAGGACTGGCTACACCTTC	CASSPDRTGYTF
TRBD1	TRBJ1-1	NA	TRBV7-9	TGTGCCAGCAGCTCCACCGGGACAGGGAGTAGCGGGAACACTGAAGCTTTCTTT	CASSSTGTGSSGNTEAFF